This section outlines one T cell receptor beta chain sequence together with its context. This sample stems from a study of blood T cell repertoires in COVID-19. Study at large: The analysed material was cDNA or gDNA that came from T cells, B-cell-depleted T cells, or PBMCs.

This CDR3 region has 17 residues. Trimming at V came to 2 bases and at J to 4 bases, leaving 15 bases not matched to a gene. Germline assignment: CDR1 SGHRS and CDR2 YFSETQ. Sequenced by immunoSEQ multiplex PCR; TCRdb stores in-frame clones only, minus some. The data hold about 150,000 clones, with 70% to 85% observed a single time. The TCR was taken from a woman aged 45-65 years with acute or convalescent COVID-19. Sequencing used peripheral blood. The chain combines TRBV5-1 with TRBJ2-7; TRBD1 aligns across 7 bases. As DNA, the CDR3 is TGCGCCAGCAGCTTAGCGACAGGGTCTAGTTGGTCTTACGAGCAGTACTTC. Translation: CASSLATGSSWSYEQYF.